The TCR beta chain under discussion was sequenced for a study of neoadjuvant anti-PD-1 for oral cavity cancer (dated by TCRdb to the early 2020s). With respect to the entire study: Before undergoing curative-intent surgical resection, most patients got three to four biweekly nivolumab doses at 3 mg/kg. Patients without progression received a fourth nivolumab dose around day 43 and underwent definitive surgical resection on days 50-56. Responders were defined as patients with complete response, partial response or stable disease by RECIST 1.1; non-responders were defined as patients with progression. The parent correlative cohort included some twelve patients, with an approximately 32% response rate. On the study overall, not on this receptor specifically: After neoadjuvant nivolumab, non-responders showed significantly higher T cell clonality (Gini index) in PBMCs than responders did. Higher pretreatment blood Treg/Th17 ratios correlated with higher pretreatment blood TCRbeta clonality and lower post-treatment tumor TCRbeta clonality. Only a few patients per response group were included in the TCR analyses, and larger cohorts for validation were called for by the authors.

From the germline V gene (reference sequence), CDR1 is MNHEY and CDR2 is SMNVEV. Measured from the cysteine to the phenylalanine, the CDR3 is 16 residues long. Just CDR3 DNA is preserved here, 48 bases in frame from base 1. The germline V and J ends show losses of 3 bases and 1 base respectively, and no gene match explains 7 bases of the junction. This clone was detected only a few times. Its binding antigen is unknown. Nothing much larger sits one base from this clone, and base qualities are not available. For deep sequencing, PBMC libraries mostly used around 0.45 ug of input genomic DNA, with six replicates for each sample. The immunoSEQ hsTCRbeta kit was used to prepare TCRbeta libraries, following the manufacturer's instructions. Sequencing of the completed libraries took place using an Illumina NovaSeq 6000 S4 flow cell after they had been pooled to around 2.7 nM. As for the authors' bioinformatics: Raw data preprocessing and quality control were performed with the immunoSEQ Analyzer. The analysis was restricted to productive rearrangements, with each unique CDR3 amino acid sequence defining a clonotype. Using the R package tcR, the researchers computed the Gini-Simpson index as their estimate of repertoire clonality. Student's t test was used to compare Gini indices, and Pearson correlation was used to assess associations with tumor size change. TCRdb carries this immuneACCESS record with in-frame sequences only. Its versions omit some clonotypes, under half of them owing to an unresolved V gene in the studies checked, with the rest unexplained. V, J and clone size were drawn from that table, and D and trimming were deduced from the DNA. The sample profile shows around 12,000 clones; over 50% of them were found once. Of the sample, more than 2% falls within the top ten clones.

The time point label, read with the paper, signifies: before neoadjuvant nivolumab. Patients had been newly diagnosed with stage II-IVA oral cavity squamous cell carcinoma, and no prior systemic or radiation treatment had been given to the patients. The cohort consisted of patients with HPV-negative, locally advanced oral cavity squamous cell carcinoma. Peripheral blood mononuclear cells were analyzed directly and were not maintained or expanded in culture. The samples were drawn from a longitudinal correlative study tied to a single-arm phase II trial testing neoadjuvant nivolumab in oral cavity squamous cell carcinoma. Subject-matched pre- and post-treatment PBMCs and tumors from three responders and three non-responders were subjected to genomic DNA-based TCRbeta sequencing. Peripheral blood mononuclear cells were collected once before nivolumab treatment and again after treatment, at the time of surgery. Genomic DNA was isolated from PBMCs using the Maxwell RSC DNA from Cells kit.

Sequenced here: PBMCs, sampled before nivolumab (anti-PD-1) treatment. The V and J genes are TRBV27 and TRBJ2-3, with TRBD2 matching 7 junction bases. This TCR derives from a person between 35 and 79 years old with oral cavity squamous cell carcinoma. The CDR3 corresponds to CASSLSGARRTDTQYF. The DNA sequence is as follows: TGTGCCAGCAGTTTGAGCGGGGCGAGGCGCACAGATACGCAGTATTTT.